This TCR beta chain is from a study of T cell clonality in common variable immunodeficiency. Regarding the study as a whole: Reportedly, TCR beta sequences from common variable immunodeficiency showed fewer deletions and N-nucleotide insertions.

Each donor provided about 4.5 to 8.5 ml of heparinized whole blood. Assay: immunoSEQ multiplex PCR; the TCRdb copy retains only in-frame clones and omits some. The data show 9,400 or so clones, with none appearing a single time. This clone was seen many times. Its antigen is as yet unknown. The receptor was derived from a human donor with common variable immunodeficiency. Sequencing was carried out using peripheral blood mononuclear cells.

CDR3 DNA (partial): TGCAGTGCCGGGATGAGGGACAGGGGGATAGATACG. Its translation: CSAGMRDRGIDT. The whole CDR3 region reads CSAGMRDRGIDTQYF. The chain carries TRBV20-1 and TRBJ2-3; TRBD1 agrees at 11 bases. The sequenced fragment ends 3 residues before the CDR3 boundary, so the rest is inferred from the germline J gene. J gave up 5 bases and V 6 bases, and 10 bases lay outside the gene matches. In germline, CDR1 is DFQATT, CDR2 SNEGSKA (reference sequence). The CDR3 loop spans 15 amino acids.